This T cell receptor beta chain emerged from a study of blood T cell repertoires in COVID-19. Looking at the study overall: The samples span acute and convalescent COVID-19 from the United States, Italy and Spain. The analysed material was cDNA or gDNA that came from T cells, B-cell-depleted T cells, or PBMCs.

This CDR3 contains 13 residues. The V gene's germline CDR1 is SNHLY and CDR2 FYNNEI. V dropped 1 base and J dropped 7 bases, with 8 bases sitting between them. Original processing methods: Nucleated cell number was recorded as an estimate derived from reference gene primer amplification. Clones were read by immunoSEQ multiplex PCR, and TCRdb kept only the in-frame ones, dropping some. The V and J calls and the clone size are those of that table, but D and trimming were determined from the DNA. Among more than 250,000 clones listed, approximately 84% were seen once. Recovered Cohort 3 donors showed two negative PCRs, clearance, or symptom resolution.

The sequenced material came from PBMCs or T cells enriched from blood (not recorded which). The TCR originated in a woman aged 18-29 years who had recovered from COVID-19. The chain is built from TRBV2 and TRBJ1-5, with D uncertain. The CDR3 region has the DNA TGTGCCAGCAGTGAAGGGAGGGCCCAGCCCCAGCATTTT. This codes for CASSEGRAQPQHF.